The next 6 T cell receptor beta chains were all read from a single sample in a study of CXCR3-negative and CXCR3-positive naive CD8 T cells. TRB cDNA libraries were made by UMI-labeled 5' RACE. Each CDR3 protein gets one entry in TCRdb, which reprocessed the 5' RACE reads and gives no DNA. This sample contains tens of thousands of distinct CDR3 sequences. Sequencing was carried out using memory CD8+ T cells from blood. Every receptor here comes from a human donor in good health. Some clones in this sample may be carry-over from other donors' samples.

This sequence joins TRBV6-6 and TRBJ2-3; the D call from TCRdb, TRBD1, cannot be confirmed without DNA. Germline V gene sequence: CDR1 MNHNY, CDR2 SVGAGI (reference sequence). This CDR3 comprises 15 residues. CDR3 sequence: CASSYDDSITDTQYF.

The chain combines TRBV12-3 or TRBV12-4 with TRBJ2-1; TCRdb returns TRBD1, unconfirmable since there is no DNA. The CDR3 has 15 amino acids. The CDR3 region is CASSPPGQGFDEQFF.

The chain uses TRBV7-9 and TRBJ1-1; the TCRdb call, TRBD1, lacks DNA for checking. CDR1 is SEHNR and CDR2 is FQNEAQ in the germline V gene (reference sequence). The CDR3 is 12 residues long. The CDR3 here is CASWTDANEAFF.

The rearrangement uses TRBV20-1 and TRBJ2-6; as DNA is missing, the TRBD1 call by TCRdb cannot be tested. CDR1 DFQATT and CDR2 SNEGSKA come from the germline V gene (reference sequence). The length of the CDR3 is 18 residues. The CDR3 is CSARDHVPGYSGANVLTF.

The J gene is TRBJ2-3, the V gene TRBV9. The germline V gene encodes CDR1 SGDLS and CDR2 YYNGEE. This CDR3 spans 14 amino acids. The CDR3 loop reads CASRAGLVPDTQYF.

The chain has TRBV20-1 and TRBJ2-1; the TRBD1 assignment by TCRdb is unverifiable without DNA. Germline lookup yields CDR1 DFQATT and CDR2 SNEGSKA (reference sequence). This CDR3 comprises 14 residues. This chain's CDR3 is CSAPRSGGPDEQFF.